Each of the 31 T cell receptor beta chains below was sequenced from the same sample in a study of shared clonotypes between healthy human individuals. Sequencing was performed with immunoSEQ multiplex PCR; in TCRdb, only in-frame clones are kept and a portion is missing. This table holds roughly 1.5 million clones, around 98% found once. Sequencing used naive CD4+ T cells sorted from blood. As for subset: CD45RA+ positively selected. These receptors originate from a young man in good health.

About this clone itself: The same CDR3 can be traced to other DNA sequences in this sample. The chain couples TRBV6-6 to TRBJ1-5, with 8 bases aligning to TRBD1. V trimming: 6 bases; J trimming: 2 bases; junction bases outside the gene matches: 0. The CDR3 runs 13 residues. CDR1 and CDR2 from the germline V gene are MNHNY and SVGAGI (reference sequence). The CDR3 bases are TGTGCCAGCAGGGGACAGGGCAATCAGCCCCAGCATTTT. Translated, it gives CASRGQGNQPQHF.

The V and J genes are TRBV5-1 and TRBJ2-5, with 9 positions matching TRBD1. V lost 4 bases and J lost 2; bases outside the gene matches: 6. Germline CDR1 reads SGHRS; CDR2 reads YFSETQ. The CDR3 is 15 residues long. CDR3: CASSVAGTGQETQYF. The CDR3 DNA follows: TGCGCCAGCAGCGTCGCCGGGACAGGGCAAGAGACCCAGTACTTC. The full variable domain, its missing parts supplied by reference TRBV5-1 and TRBJ2-5, is KAGVTQTPRYLIKTRGQQVTLSCSPISGHRSVSWYQQTPGQGLQFLFEYFSETQRNKGNFPGRFSGRQFSNSRSEMNVSTLELGDSALYLCASSVAGTGQETQYFGPGTRLLVL.

This clone was seen only once. The rearrangement links TRBV18 to TRBJ2-6, with D tentatively TRBD2 (5 bases). CDR3 length: 17 amino acids. V lost 6 bases and J 0 bases, leaving 15 bases between the germline ends. Germline lookup yields CDR1 KGHSH and CDR2 LQKENI. DNA for the CDR3: TGTGCCAGCTCCCGCCCGGGAAGAAACTCTGGGGCCAACGTCCTGACTTTC. It encodes CASSRPGRNSGANVLTF. Based on the CDR3 plus reference TRBV18 and TRBJ2-6, the full variable domain is NAGVMQNPRHLVRRRGQEARLRCSPMKGHSHVYWYRQLPEEGLKFMVYLQKENIIDESGMPKERFSAEFPKEGPSILRIQQVVRGDSAAYFCASSRPGRNSGANVLTFGAGSRLTVL.

CDR3: CASSRPAGGTYEQYF. CDR3 coding DNA: TGTGCCAGCAGCCGCCCAGCGGGAGGTACCTACGAGCAGTACTTC. This chain connects TRBV28 to TRBJ2-7, with TRBD2 matching 9 bases. J gave up 2 bases and V 6 bases, and 8 bases lay outside the gene matches. The CDR3 runs 15 residues. Looked up from germline, CDR1 is MDHEN and CDR2 is SYDVKM.

The chain couples TRBV27 to TRBJ2-7, with 7 bases aligning to TRBD1. CDR3 size: 16 residues. CDR1 is MNHEY and CDR2 is SMNVEV in the germline V gene (reference sequence). J was trimmed by 3 bases and V by 7 bases; bases with no gene match: 15. The CDR3: CASNLNYGTEIYEQYF. Here the CDR3 DNA reads TGTGCCAGCAACCTTAATTACGGGACAGAAATCTACGAGCAGTACTTC.

CDR3 bases: TGTGCCAGCAGCGCGACAGGGGGCCCCAATCAGCCCCAGCATTTT. Translation gives CASSATGGPNQPQHF. J is TRBJ1-5 and V is TRBV9; 10 nucleotides line up with TRBD1. This CDR3 comprises 15 residues. The junction had 3 bases not matched to a gene; V was cut back by 3 bases and J by 3 bases. Germline assignment: CDR1 SGDLS and CDR2 YYNGEE.

The chain has TRBV5-6 and TRBJ2-5; 8 bases line up with TRBD2. V was pared by 1 base and J by 2 bases, with 4 bases of the junction left unmatched. This CDR3 has 15 amino acids. Germline loops: CDR1 SGHDT, CDR2 YYEEEE. In DNA form, the CDR3 reads TGTGCCAGCAGCTTGCCTAGCGGGCCTCAAGAGACCCAGTACTTC. Translation: CASSLPSGPQETQYF.

The count of this clone is one. Other nucleotide sequences in the sample specify the same CDR3. The CDR3 nucleotides are TGTGCCAGCAGCCCAGGGGGCACAGATACGCAGTATTTT. As protein: CASSPGGTDTQYF. The rearrangement uses TRBV7-2 and TRBJ2-3; maybe TRBD1 (6 bases). The CDR3 has 13 amino acids. The germline CDR1 and CDR2 sequences are SGHTA and FQGNSA. The germline V and J ends were trimmed by 5 bases and 1 base, with 7 bases remaining between them.

The chain has TRBV20-1 and TRBJ2-5, with D hard to call. CDR1 and CDR2 (germline): DFQATT, SNEGSKA (reference sequence). The length of the CDR3 is 11 residues. Trimming took 4 bases from V and 2 from J, leaving 5 bases between them. CDR3 amino acids: CSAIDQETQYF. The CDR3, as DNA: TGCAGTGCTATAGATCAAGAGACCCAGTACTTC.

The chain is built from TRBV5-4 and TRBJ2-7; D not certain. The CDR3 consists of 15 residues. Trimming cost V 1 base and J 1 base, with 12 bases left between them. CDR1 SGHNT and CDR2 YYREEE come from the germline V gene (reference sequence). The CDR3 spells CASSLWYEVSYEQYF. In DNA form, the CDR3 reads TGTGCCAGCAGCTTGTGGTATGAGGTTTCCTACGAGCAGTACTTC.

This clone was picked up one time. The chain uses TRBV30 and TRBJ2-2; 7 nucleotides agree with TRBD1. This CDR3 region has 14 residues. CDR1 is GTSNPN and CDR2 is SVGIG in the germline V gene (reference sequence). V trimming: 3 bases; J trimming: 1 base; junction bases outside the gene matches: 2. The chain's CDR3 is CAWRRTGNTGELFF. CDR3 sequence (DNA): TGTGCCTGGAGAAGGACAGGGAACACCGGGGAGCTGTTTTTT.

CDR3 DNA sequence: TGTGCCAGCAGTGAAGTGGCCGGACCGCTAGAAGTCGAGCAGTACTTC. Translated, it gives CASSEVAGPLEVEQYF. This chain links TRBV6-1 with TRBJ2-7; D gene uncertain. V was trimmed by 1 base and J by 6 bases, leaving 19 bases between them. The CDR3 consists of 16 residues. The germline CDR1 and CDR2 sequences are MNHNS and SASEGT.

The genes are TRBV4-2 and TRBJ2-7; a possible D gene is TRBD2 (6 bases). Per the germline V gene, CDR1 is LGHNA and CDR2 is YNFKEQ. This CDR3 spans 15 amino acids. The V gene lost 0 bases and the J gene lost 6 bases, with 15 bases spanning the gap. CDR3 DNA sequence: TGTGCCAGCAGCCAAGATGGGCCGAAGGAGGGCGAGCAGTACTTC. It is translated as CASSQDGPKEGEQYF.

CDR3 sequence reads: CASSPGLVGIYEQYF. The CDR3 DNA sequence: TGTGCCAGCAGCCCGGGACTAGTGGGAATCTACGAGCAGTACTTC. The genes are TRBV7-9 and TRBJ2-7; 8 nucleotides agree with TRBD2. CDR1 is SEHNR and CDR2 is FQNEAQ in the germline V gene (reference sequence). The V segment lost 5 bases and the J segment 3 bases; nucleotides outside the gene matches: 9. The length of the CDR3 is 15 residues. Full variable domain (outside the CDR3, taken from reference TRBV7-9 and TRBJ2-7): DTGVSQNPRHKITKRGQNVTFRCDPISEHNRLYWYRQTLGQGPEFLTYFQNEAQLEKSRLLSDRFSAERPKGSFSTLEIQRTEQGDSAMYLCASSPGLVGIYEQYFGPGTRLTVT.

Of note for this clone: The same CDR3 can be traced to other DNA sequences in this sample. The chain combines TRBV19 with TRBJ2-7, with D perhaps TRBD2 (6 bases). The germline V gene encodes CDR1 LNHDA and CDR2 SQIVND (reference sequence). V lost 1 base, J lost 2 bases, and 6 bases lay in between. This CDR3 spans 13 amino acids. CDR3 bases: TGTGCCAGTAGTATAGCGGGGGCCTACGAGCAGTACTTC. It encodes CASSIAGAYEQYF. Using reference TRBV19 and TRBJ2-7 for the parts outside the CDR3, the full variable domain is DGGITQSPKYLFRKEGQNVTLSCEQNLNHDAMYWYRQDPGQGLRLIYYSQIVNDFQKGDIAEGYSVSREKKESFPLTVTSAQKNPTAFYLCASSIAGAYEQYFGPGTRLTVT.

The V gene is TRBV9, the J gene TRBJ2-2; perhaps D is TRBD1 or TRBD2 (6 bases each). The CDR3 spans 16 residues. From germline, CDR1 is SGDLS and CDR2 YYNGEE. Trimming cost V 2 bases and J 4 bases, with 15 bases left between them. The CDR3 DNA is TGTGCCAGCAGCGTCTCTGGTCGGGGGCTCACCGGGGAGCTGTTTTTT. It translates to CASSVSGRGLTGELFF.

This sequence joins TRBV4-3 and TRBJ1-1, with D unresolved. The ends were cut back, 0 bases at V and 5 bases at J, with 7 bases in the middle. Germline V CDR1 and CDR2: LGHNA, YSLEER. The CDR3 is 13 residues long. CDR3 sequence: CASSQDELTEAFF. CDR3 coding DNA: TGCGCCAGCAGCCAAGATGAGTTAACTGAAGCTTTCTTT.

This clone is a singleton in its sample. The CDR3 sequence: CASSEAAGQNNQPQHF. CDR3 nucleotide sequence: TGTGCCAGCAGCGAGGCCGCGGGACAGAACAATCAGCCCCAGCATTTT. The chain carries TRBV28 and TRBJ1-5, with TRBD1 matching over 7 bases. The CDR3 has 16 amino acids. With V trimmed by 6 bases and J by 3 bases, 11 bases remained unmatched. CDR1 MDHEN and CDR2 SYDVKM come from the germline V gene. The whole variable domain, remainder taken from reference TRBV28 and TRBJ1-5, is DVKVTQSSRYLVKRTGEKVFLECVQDMDHENMFWYRQDPGLGLRLIYFSYDVKMKEKGDIPEGYSVSREKKERFSLILESASTNQTSMYLCASSEAAGQNNQPQHFGDGTRLSIL.

The genes are TRBV29-1 and TRBJ2-7; D is possibly TRBD1 or TRBD2 (5 bases each). Trimming removed 6 bases from V and 2 bases from J, with 11 bases in between. Looked up from germline, CDR1 is SQVTM and CDR2 is ANQGSEA. The CDR3 is made up of 12 amino acids. The CDR3 region is CSVALGPYEQYF. For the CDR3, the DNA is TGCAGCGTCGCCCTGGGACCCTACGAGCAGTACTTC.

The gene calls are TRBV12-5 and TRBJ2-1, with TRBD2 identical over 12 bases. CDR1 and CDR2 from the germline V gene are LGHNT and FRNRAP. The V segment lost 3 bases and the J segment 0 bases; nucleotides outside the gene matches: 15. The CDR3 runs 21 residues. The CDR3 DNA reads as TGTGCTAGTGGTTTCTGGTATGGGGCTAGCGGGAGGGACCACTCCTACAATGAGCAGTTCTTC. It specifies CASGFWYGASGRDHSYNEQFF.

The chain couples TRBV6-6 to TRBJ2-3; no reliable D call. V gave up 6 bases and J gave up 6 bases, with 10 bases separating them. The CDR3 is 12 amino acids. Germline V gene data show CDR1 as MNHNY and CDR2 as SVGAGI (reference sequence). The CDR3 sequence is CASRSTLDTQYF. CDR3 coding DNA: TGTGCCAGCAGGTCAACCTTGGATACGCAGTATTTT.

This rearrangement joins TRBV7-3 to TRBJ2-2; 9 positions agree with TRBD2. The CDR3 has 17 residues. Germline V gene sequence: CDR1 SGHTA, CDR2 FQGTGA. With 3 bases clipped from V and 2 bases from J, the junction kept 7 bases outside the gene matches. For the CDR3, the DNA is TGTGCCAGCAGCTTCGAGACTAGCGGAGCCAACACCGGGGAGCTGTTTTTT. Its translation: CASSFETSGANTGELFF.

The chain uses TRBV6-1 and TRBJ2-1, with 8 bases that match TRBD2. CDR1 is MNHNS, CDR2 SASEGT, per germline. V shed 0 bases, J shed 6 bases, and the junction held 7 bases outside the gene matches. The CDR3 is 16 amino acids. The CDR3 region is CASSEANSGIVNEQFF. The DNA of the CDR3 is TGTGCCAGCAGTGAAGCTAATAGCGGGATAGTCAATGAGCAGTTCTTC.

This chain's CDR3 is CASSVRAGPAFQYF. The CDR3 DNA follows: TGTGCCAGCAGCGTACGGGCGGGGCCTGCGTTTCAGTACTTC. The chain recombines TRBV7-6 with TRBJ2-4; perhaps TRBD2 as D (6 bases). CDR3 length: 14 amino acids. Germline V CDR1 and CDR2: SGHVS, FNYEAQ. Trimming shortened V by 5 bases and J by 11 bases, and 19 bases separated the two germline ends.

This CDR3 reads CSARGDNEQFF. Here the CDR3 DNA reads TGCAGTGCTAGGGGAGACAATGAGCAGTTCTTC. V usage is TRBV20-1 and J usage is TRBJ2-1; D may be TRBD2 (5 bases). The V gene lost 3 bases and the J gene lost 5 bases, with 5 bases spanning the gap. This CDR3 has 11 residues. The germline CDR1 and CDR2 sequences are DFQATT and SNEGSKA (reference sequence).

This clone was seen a single time. The CDR3 region is CASSWGLAGNNEQFF. For the CDR3, the DNA is TGTGCCAGCAGCTGGGGACTAGCGGGAAACAATGAGCAGTTCTTC. This sequence joins TRBV11-1 and TRBJ2-1; TRBD2 agrees at 13 bases. CDR1 SGHAT and CDR2 FQDESV come from the germline V gene (reference sequence). This CDR3 is built from 15 residues. J lost 5 bases, V lost 4 bases, and 2 bases had no gene match.

V and J are TRBV27 and TRBJ2-1; a weak D match, TRBD1 (7 bases). CDR1 is MNHEY and CDR2 is SMNVEV in the germline V gene (reference sequence). The CDR3 consists of 17 residues. V lost 4 bases and J lost 6, with 22 bases in between. As DNA, the CDR3 is TGTGCCAGCAGTTCCCCCTGGCAGGGGGGTGTAAGCAATGAGCAGTTCTTC. This codes for CASSSPWQGGVSNEQFF.

The rearrangement uses TRBV5-1 and TRBJ2-6, with a weak D call TRBD1 (6 bases). Per the germline V gene, CDR1 is SGHRS and CDR2 is YFSETQ. CDR3 length: 17 amino acids. V lost 4 bases to trimming and J lost 1 base, with 15 bases between them. The CDR3 is CASSLQPQGSGANVLTF. In nucleotides, the CDR3 is TGCGCCAGCAGCCTGCAACCTCAGGGGTCTGGGGCCAACGTCCTGACTTTC.

The chain has TRBV5-1 and TRBJ2-7; 7 bases agree with TRBD1. The germline gives CDR1 SGHRS, CDR2 YFSETQ. The V and J ends lost 2 bases and 4 bases, in that order; junction bases with no gene match: 21. CDR3 size: 19 residues. In DNA form, the CDR3 reads TGCGCCAGCAGCTTCTGGCCTGTTAGCACAGGACAGGAACCTTACGAGCAGTACTTC. Its protein product is CASSFWPVSTGQEPYEQYF.

The CDR3 sequence: CASSTASAASYEQYF. In nucleotides, the CDR3 is TGTGCCAGCAGCACCGCTAGCGCCGCTTCCTACGAGCAGTACTTC. The rearrangement links TRBV7-9 to TRBJ2-7; tentatively, D is TRBD2 (6 bases). The CDR3 spans 15 residues. Germline values: CDR1 SEHNR, CDR2 FQNEAQ (reference sequence). V was pared by 5 bases and J by 1 base, with 15 bases between.

The CDR3 nucleotides read TGTGCCAGCTCACGGGGGACGTCTGGGGAAAAACTGTTTTTT. Protein sequence: CASSRGTSGEKLFF. V and J are TRBV18 and TRBJ1-4; a weak D match, TRBD1 (5 bases). CDR1 is KGHSH and CDR2 is LQKENI in the germline V gene. This CDR3 spans 14 amino acids. V lost 4 bases and J 8 bases, leaving 14 bases between the germline ends.